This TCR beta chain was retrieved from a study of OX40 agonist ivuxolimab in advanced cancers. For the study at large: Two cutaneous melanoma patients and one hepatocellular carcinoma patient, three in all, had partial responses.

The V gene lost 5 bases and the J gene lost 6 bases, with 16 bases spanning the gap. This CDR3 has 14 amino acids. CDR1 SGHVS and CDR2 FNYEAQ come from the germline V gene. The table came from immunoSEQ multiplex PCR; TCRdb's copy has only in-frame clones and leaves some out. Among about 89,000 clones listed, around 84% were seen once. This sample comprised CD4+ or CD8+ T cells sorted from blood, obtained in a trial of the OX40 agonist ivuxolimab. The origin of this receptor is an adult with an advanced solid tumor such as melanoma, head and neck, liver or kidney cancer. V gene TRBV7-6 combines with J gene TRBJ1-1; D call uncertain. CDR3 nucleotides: TGTGCCAGCAGCCCGCTACAAGGAGGCGCTGAAGCTTTCTTT. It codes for CASSPLQGGAEAFF.